This T cell receptor (beta chain) was documented in a study of T cell repertoires in cytomegalovirus infection. Study-level findings and limits: Across the ex vivo response, the dominant clonotypes were HLA-C-restricted CMV-specific TCR beta clonotypes. Frequencies of public TCR beta families were cumulated, and this identified carriers of CMV plus the relevant HLA.

The V and J ends lost 2 bases and 6 bases respectively, with 10 bases between them. The CDR3 loop spans 14 amino acids. Germline CDR1 is SGHTA and CDR2 is FQGNSA. Using its own MiXCR run on the reads, TCRdb lists one record per CDR3 protein. The sample has hundreds of thousands of distinct CDR3 sequences; around a third are singletons. This clonotype was observed a few times. The antigen remains unidentified. The sample was cultured PBMCs, taken from culture after CMV antigen stimulation. V gene TRBV7-2 combines with J gene TRBJ2-2, with D possibly being TRBD1 (5 bases). The clonotype comes from a human donor in good health (CMV status not recorded). Some clones in this sample may be carry-over from other donors' samples. The CDR3 coding sequence is TGTGCCAGCAGCTTAAAAGGGGCCCCCGGGGAGCTGTTTTTT. It translates to CASSLKGAPGELFF.